This TCR beta chain was recorded in a study of shared clonotypes between healthy human individuals. In the study's own analysis: As immunoSEQ supplied junction-only sequences (without quality scores), filtering differed. Data came from immunoSEQ multiplex PCR; TCRdb stores just in-frame clones and leaves some out. V, J and clone size derive from that table, while D and trimming were established from the DNA sequence. This table holds 300,000 to 350,000 clones, about 70% found once. CDR3 size: 16 residues. Between the trimmed V and J ends, which lost 0 bases and 9 bases, there was a span of 19 bases. Germline CDR1 reads SGHDT; CDR2 reads YYEEEE.

The source is a man aged 30 to 39 in good health. Sample: memory CD4+ T cells sorted from blood. Stated subset: CD45RA-negative fraction. The rearrangement links TRBV5-6 to TRBJ2-1, with a tentative D call TRBD1 (6 bases). DNA of the CDR3: TGTGCCAGCAGCTTGGACAGGACTCGGTTGGGGGCTGAGCAGTTCTTC. This gives the protein CASSLDRTRLGAEQFF.